Each of the 25 T cell receptor beta chains below was sequenced from the same sample in a study of neurological immune-mediated disorders. Time point reported: longitudinal time-point 3. TCRdb reprocessed the 5' RACE reads via MiXCR and lists one record per CDR3 protein. The sample lists roughly 48,000 distinct CDR3 sequences, roughly 13% occurring once. Sequenced input: PBMCs. The receptors were gathered from a male donor with HTLV-1-associated myelopathy (HAM/TSP).

This clonotype was detected a few times. V and J are TRBV12-3 or TRBV12-4 and TRBJ2-5, with D possibly being TRBD1 (5 bases). Trimming shortened V by 1 base and J by 1 base, and 10 bases separated the two germline ends. The CDR3 covers 15 residues. CDR3 in amino acids: CASSLVQGTQETQYF. The CDR3 region has the DNA TGTGCCAGCAGTTTAGTGCAGGGTACCCAAGAGACCCAGTACTTC.

The rearrangement uses TRBV6-2 or TRBV6-3 and TRBJ2-5; maybe TRBD2 (6 bases). The germline V and J ends were trimmed by 3 bases and 5 bases, with 13 bases remaining between them. This CDR3 region has 14 residues. Germline V gene data show CDR1 as MNHEY and CDR2 as SVGEGT. DNA of the CDR3: TGTGCCAGCAGTTATACGGACGCGGGGGAGACCCAGTACTTC. It specifies CASSYTDAGETQYF.

This clonotype was detected many times. The genes are TRBV18 and TRBJ1-2, with 9 positions matching TRBD1. The length of the CDR3 is 15 residues. CDR1 KGHSH and CDR2 LQKENI come from the germline V gene. Losses at the gene ends were 2 bases for V and 2 bases for J; bases not matched to a gene: 3. The CDR3 sequence is CASSPRTGENYGYTF. The CDR3 DNA reads TGTGCCAGCTCACCAAGGACAGGGGAGAACTATGGCTACACCTTC.

Regarding this clonotype: Its ends do not fully match the called genes, so a read error is possible. The chain joins TRBV9 to TRBJ2-1, with D tentatively TRBD2 (5 bases). The length of the CDR3 is 12 residues. Looked up from germline, CDR1 is SGDLS and CDR2 is YYNGEE. This CDR3 is CAISVNLAEQFF. DNA of the CDR3: TGTGCCATCAGCGTAAATCTAGCCGAGCAGTTCTTC.

This clonotype was found many times. The chain is built from TRBV7-9 and TRBJ1-1; D gene uncertain. The CDR3 runs 13 residues. V lost 6 bases, J lost 7 bases, and 15 bases lay in between. Germline values: CDR1 SEHNR, CDR2 FQNEAQ (reference sequence). As DNA, the CDR3 is TGTGCCAGCAGACTGACATCCTGGGATGAAGCTTTCTTT. Protein sequence: CASRLTSWDEAFF.

This clonotype was detected many times. A read error is possible here, since a much larger clone lies one base away. This chain connects TRBV7-9 to TRBJ1-1, with 8 bases matching TRBD1. This CDR3 comprises 12 residues. CDR1 and CDR2 (germline): SEHNR, FQNEAQ (reference sequence). The CDR3 is CVSSTRQGRAFF. The CDR3 DNA reads as TGTGTCAGCAGCACAAGACAGGGGAGAGCTTTCTTT.

This clonotype was recorded many times. The chain uses TRBV20-1 and TRBJ2-7; D remains ambiguous. The germline V gene encodes CDR1 DFQATT and CDR2 SNEGSKA (reference sequence). The V and J ends lost 2 bases and 2 bases respectively, with 13 bases between them. This CDR3 has 14 amino acids. This chain's CDR3 is CSARNGLRTYEQYF. The CDR3 DNA reads TGCAGTGCTAGAAACGGCCTTAGAACCTACGAGCAGTACTTC.

This clonotype was found many times. The rearrangement links TRBV9 to TRBJ2-1; D possibly corresponds to TRBD1 (5 bases). The CDR3 is 14 residues long. Germline V gene lookup returns CDR1 SGDLS and CDR2 YYNGEE. V dropped 3 bases and J dropped 0 bases, with 7 bases sitting between them. The CDR3 loop is CASSAGSSYNEQFF. CDR3 coding DNA: TGTGCCAGCAGCGCAGGGTCCTCCTACAATGAGCAGTTCTTC.

This clonotype was counted only a few times. CDR3 sequence reads: CASSVTGGEGQPQHF. In DNA form, the CDR3 reads TGTGCCAGCAGCGTTACAGGGGGCGAGGGGCAGCCCCAGCATTTT. This chain connects TRBV9 to TRBJ1-5; 9 bases fit TRBD1. The CDR3 length is 15 residues. Germline V gene sequence: CDR1 SGDLS, CDR2 YYNGEE. The V and J ends lost 2 bases and 7 bases, in that order; junction bases with no gene match: 7.

In its sample, this clonotype was seen many times. The chain combines TRBV20-1 with TRBJ2-1, with D tentatively TRBD1 or TRBD2 (7 bases each). The CDR3 has 15 residues. Trimming removed 4 bases at V and 4 bases at J, with 17 bases between. CDR1 is DFQATT and CDR2 is SNEGSKA in the germline V gene (reference sequence). The CDR3 nucleotides read TGCAGTGCTATCCTCTCCAGGGGGGGGTACAATGAGCAGTTCTTC. It yields the protein CSAILSRGGYNEQFF.

This clonotype was detected many times. The chain carries TRBV5-1 and TRBJ2-1, with 10 positions matching TRBD2. CDR1 and CDR2 from the germline V gene are SGHRS and YFSETQ. The CDR3 is 16 amino acids. V shed 2 bases and J 2 bases; nucleotides not matched to a gene: 4. The CDR3 DNA reads TGCGCCAGCAGCTTCTCCGGGACTAGCGCCTACAATGAGCAGTTCTTC. It encodes CASSFSGTSAYNEQFF.

This clonotype was found a few times. The chain has TRBV6-2 or TRBV6-3 and TRBJ2-1; D might be TRBD1 (6 bases). The CDR3 contains 15 residues. V shed 6 bases and J shed 0 bases, with 12 bases lying between them. Germline V gene data show CDR1 as MNHEY and CDR2 as SVGEGT. In DNA, the CDR3 is TGTGCCAGCAGCAAGAGGACAGTCTCCTACAATGAGCAGTTCTTC. Protein: CASSKRTVSYNEQFF.

There are many counts of this clonotype. This chain joins TRBV6-1 and TRBJ1-1; D not resolved. CDR3 length: 13 amino acids. Germline CDR1 and CDR2: MNHNS and SASEGT. The V end lost 2 bases, the J end lost 4 bases, and 8 bases lay between the germline ends. The DNA of the CDR3 is TGTGCCAGCAGTGAATGGGTTCTCACTGAAGCTTTCTTT. As protein: CASSEWVLTEAFF.

This clonotype was counted many times. The chain couples TRBV5-1 to TRBJ1-1; D is undetermined. V lost 3 bases to trimming and J lost 1 base, with 13 bases between them. The CDR3 is 15 amino acids. CDR1 and CDR2 (germline): SGHRS, YFSETQ. The DNA of the CDR3 is TGCGCCAGCAGCTCCGAAGTCCGGGGGAACACTGAAGCTTTCTTT. Amino acid sequence: CASSSEVRGNTEAFF.

This clonotype was seen at least ten times. The chain uses TRBV27 and TRBJ1-2, with D uncertain. Germline V gene lookup returns CDR1 MNHEY and CDR2 SMNVEV (reference sequence). The length of the CDR3 is 15 residues. V was clipped by 2 bases and J by 1 base, with 11 bases between them. Written as DNA, the CDR3 is TGTGCCAGCAGTTTAAGGGCAGTAAATAACTATGGCTACACCTTC. Residues: CASSLRAVNNYGYTF.

This clonotype was recorded a few times. The chain recombines TRBV6-5 with TRBJ2-1; 10 bases line up with TRBD2. CDR3 length equals 16 residues. The V segment lost 7 bases and the J segment 6 bases; nucleotides outside the gene matches: 12. Germline CDR1 is MNHEY and CDR2 is SVGAGI. The CDR3 bases are TGTGCCAGCAACGAGGGAGGTAGCGGGGGGACCAATGAGCAGTTCTTC. It is translated as CASNEGGSGGTNEQFF.

This clonotype has at least ten counts. V gene TRBV7-9 combines with J gene TRBJ2-2, with 10 bases lining up with TRBD1. The CDR3 totals 15 residues. Germline trimming cut 5 bases from V and 5 bases from J; bases unmatched to any gene: 5. The germline gives CDR1 SEHNR, CDR2 FQNEAQ (reference sequence). CDR3 nucleotides: TGTGCCAGCAGCCCGGACAGGGGGAGGACCGGGGAGCTGTTTTTT. Translating it yields CASSPDRGRTGELFF.

The V and J genes are TRBV19 and TRBJ2-7, with a weak D call TRBD1 (5 bases). CDR1 and CDR2 (germline): LNHDA, SQIVND (reference sequence). The CDR3 runs 14 residues. Trimming removed 5 bases from V and 2 bases from J, with 13 bases in between. CDR3 region: CASSPSDRTYEQYF. The CDR3 nucleotides read TGTGCCAGTAGTCCTTCAGACAGAACCTACGAGCAGTACTTC.

The gene calls are TRBV9 and TRBJ1-1, with D unclear. Germline CDR1 SGDLS, CDR2 YYNGEE. This CDR3 comprises 13 residues. V gave up 4 bases and J gave up 0 bases, with 7 bases separating them. The CDR3 DNA sequence: TGTGCCAGCAGCCGGCGGTTGAACACTGAAGCTTTCTTT. The encoded protein is CASSRRLNTEAFF.

There are many counts of this clonotype. The V and J genes are TRBV7-9 and TRBJ1-1; D may be TRBD1 (6 bases). The CDR3 totals 15 residues. The germline CDR1 and CDR2 sequences are SEHNR and FQNEAQ (reference sequence). The V end was cut by 3 bases, the J end by 1 base, with 12 bases between. CDR3 residues: CASSFQTGGNTEAFF. For the CDR3, the DNA is TGTGCCAGCAGCTTTCAGACAGGAGGGAACACTGAAGCTTTCTTT.

The sample holds many counts of this clonotype. The CDR3 sequence: CASSLWEGGGNTIYF. CDR3 sequence (DNA): TGTGCCAGCAGCTTATGGGAAGGAGGTGGAAACACCATATATTTT. The gene calls are TRBV7-2 and TRBJ1-3; D is undetermined. V was pared by 2 bases and J by 3 bases, with 11 bases between. Germline loops: CDR1 SGHTA, CDR2 FQGNSA. The CDR3 has 15 amino acids. Using reference TRBV7-2 and TRBJ1-3 for the parts outside the CDR3, the full variable domain is GAGVSQSPSNKVTEKGKDVELRCDPISGHTALYWYRQSLGQGLEFLIYFQGNSAPDKSGLPSDRFSAERTGGSVSTLTIQRTQQEDSAVYLCASSLWEGGGNTIYFGEGSWLTVV.

This clonotype has ten or more counts. This sequence joins TRBV10-2 and TRBJ2-7; 7 bases line up with TRBD2. The J segment lost 5 bases and the V segment lost 8 bases, leaving 6 bases of the junction unmatched. This CDR3 has 12 residues. Germline CDR1 WSHSY, CDR2 SAAADI. For the CDR3, the DNA is TGCGCCAGCGGGGGGGGTATCAACGAGCAGTACTTC. It translates to CASGGGINEQYF.

This clonotype was recorded many times. The CDR3 DNA sequence: TGCGCCAGCAGCTTGGGCCACTATTATCTAGGCGATGAGCAGTTCTTC. Encoded protein: CASSLGHYYLGDEQFF. The J gene is TRBJ2-1, the V gene TRBV5-1, with D uncertain. Per germline, CDR1 SGHRS and CDR2 YFSETQ. The V end was cut by 0 bases, the J end by 8 bases, with 18 bases between. The CDR3 is 16 amino acids.

This clonotype occurred a few times. The chain couples TRBV7-6 to TRBJ2-5, with D unclear. V was cut by 1 base and J by 2 bases, with 14 bases left in between. The length of the CDR3 is 16 residues. CDR1 and CDR2 (germline): SGHVS, FNYEAQ. The CDR3 sequence: CASSLGQRALQETQYF. The CDR3 DNA reads as TGTGCCAGCAGCTTAGGACAAAGGGCGTTACAAGAGACCCAGTACTTC. Full variable domain (outside the CDR3, taken from reference TRBV7-6 and TRBJ2-5): GAGVSQSPRYKVTKRGQDVALRCDPISGHVSLYWYRQALGQGPEFLTYFNYEAQQDKSGLPNDRFSAERPEGSISTLTIQRTEQRDSAMYRCASSLGQRALQETQYFGPGTRLLVL.

This clonotype has a count of ten or more. V usage is TRBV5-5 and J usage is TRBJ2-3; 10 nucleotides match TRBD1. CDR1 SGHKS and CDR2 YYEKEE come from the germline V gene (reference sequence). V gave up 8 bases and J gave up 1 base; unmatched junction bases: 13. The CDR3 runs 17 residues. CDR3 sequence: CASPPFGGTGGTDTQYF. CDR3 sequence (DNA): TGTGCCAGTCCTCCGTTCGGAGGGACAGGGGGCACAGATACGCAGTATTTT.